Reported below is one TCR beta chain. Its antigen is unknown. Each of the donors was a healthy bone marrow donor. The data were taken from a study of cytomegalovirus exposure and HLA in healthy donors. Germline CDR1 and CDR2: SGHTA and FQGNSA. The CDR3 sequence is 17 residues long. V gave up 3 bases and J gave up 0 bases, with 15 bases separating them. The PCR used 60 Vbeta and 13 Jbeta primers. The protocol was immunoSEQ multiplex PCR, while the TCRdb copy is restricted to in-frame clones and leaves out a portion. This repertoire shows approximately 180,000 clones, roughly 80% found once; its top ten account for about 1.8%. General study results and limits: In a later analysis, DRB1 alleles had the most associated TCRs; HLA-C alleles the fewest. Sequence variants that were highly shared formed a cluster that was likely a sequencing artifact. Previously analyzed data showed that most TCR beta V segments were productive at a frequency of about 90% or about 30%.

This chain joins TRBV7-2 and TRBJ2-1; D may be TRBD1 (8 bases). The sample taken for sequencing was PBMCs. The clonotype originates from a woman younger than 30 in good health and CMV-seronegative. The CDR3 loop is CASSFRDRTSSYNEQFF. CDR3 nucleotide sequence: TGTGCCAGCAGCTTCCGGGACAGGACTAGCTCCTACAATGAGCAGTTCTTC.